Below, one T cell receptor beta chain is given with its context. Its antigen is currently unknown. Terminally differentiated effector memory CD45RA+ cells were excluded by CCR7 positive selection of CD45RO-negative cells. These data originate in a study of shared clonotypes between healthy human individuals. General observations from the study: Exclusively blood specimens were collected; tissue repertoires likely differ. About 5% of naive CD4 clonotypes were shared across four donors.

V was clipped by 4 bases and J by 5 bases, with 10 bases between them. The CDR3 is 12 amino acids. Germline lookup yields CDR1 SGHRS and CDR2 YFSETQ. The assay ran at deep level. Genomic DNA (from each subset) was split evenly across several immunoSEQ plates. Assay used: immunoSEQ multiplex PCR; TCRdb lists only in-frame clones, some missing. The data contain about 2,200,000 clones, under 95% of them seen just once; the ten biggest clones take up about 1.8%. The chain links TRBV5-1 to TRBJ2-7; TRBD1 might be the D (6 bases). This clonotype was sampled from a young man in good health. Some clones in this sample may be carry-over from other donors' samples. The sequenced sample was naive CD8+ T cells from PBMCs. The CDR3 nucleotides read TGCGCCAGCAGCCACACAGGGCACGAGCAGTACTTC. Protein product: CASSHTGHEQYF.